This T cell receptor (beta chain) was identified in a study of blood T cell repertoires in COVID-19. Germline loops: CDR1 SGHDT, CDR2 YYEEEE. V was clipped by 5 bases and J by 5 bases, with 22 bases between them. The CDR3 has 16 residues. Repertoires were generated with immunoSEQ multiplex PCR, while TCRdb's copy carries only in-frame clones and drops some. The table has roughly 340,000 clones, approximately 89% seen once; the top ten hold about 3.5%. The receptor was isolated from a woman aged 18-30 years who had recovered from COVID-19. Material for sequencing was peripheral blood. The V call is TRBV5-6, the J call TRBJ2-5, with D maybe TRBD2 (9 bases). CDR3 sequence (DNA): TGTGCCAGCAGACCGGGACTAGCAAACAGGGGGGAGACCCAGTACTTC. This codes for CASRPGLANRGETQYF.